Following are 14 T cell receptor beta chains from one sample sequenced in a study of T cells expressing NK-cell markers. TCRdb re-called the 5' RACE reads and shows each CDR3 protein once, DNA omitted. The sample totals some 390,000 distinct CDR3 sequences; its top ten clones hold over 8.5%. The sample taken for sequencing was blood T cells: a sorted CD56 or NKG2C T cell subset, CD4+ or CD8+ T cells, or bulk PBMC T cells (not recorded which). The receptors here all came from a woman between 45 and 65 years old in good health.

The CDR3: CASSPPTGVGETQYF. V gene TRBV5-1 combines with J gene TRBJ2-5; the D gene TCRdb calls, TRBD1, cannot be checked with no DNA. CDR1 is SGHRS, CDR2 YFSETQ, per germline. The CDR3 covers 15 residues.

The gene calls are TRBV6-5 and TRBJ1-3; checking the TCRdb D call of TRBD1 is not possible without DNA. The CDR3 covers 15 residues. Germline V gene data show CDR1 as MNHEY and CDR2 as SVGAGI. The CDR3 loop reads CASSSGPFSGNTIYF.

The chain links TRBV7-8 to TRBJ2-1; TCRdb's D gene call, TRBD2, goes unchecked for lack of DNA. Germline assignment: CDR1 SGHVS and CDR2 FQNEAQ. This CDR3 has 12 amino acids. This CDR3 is CASSSTSGFQFF.

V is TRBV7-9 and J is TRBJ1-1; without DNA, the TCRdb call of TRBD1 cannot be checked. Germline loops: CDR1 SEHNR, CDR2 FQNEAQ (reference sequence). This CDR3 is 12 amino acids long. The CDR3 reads CASSIYGGQAFF. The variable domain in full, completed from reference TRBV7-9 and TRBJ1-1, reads DTGVSQNPRHKITKRGQNVTFRCDPISEHNRLYWYRQTLGQGPEFLTYFQNEAQLEKSRLLSDRFSAERPKGSFSTLEIQRTEQGDSAMYLCASSIYGGQAFFGQGTRLTVV.

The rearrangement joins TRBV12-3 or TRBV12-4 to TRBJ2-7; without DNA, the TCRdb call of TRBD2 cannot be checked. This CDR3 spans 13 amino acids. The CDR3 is CASKLAGLYEQYF.

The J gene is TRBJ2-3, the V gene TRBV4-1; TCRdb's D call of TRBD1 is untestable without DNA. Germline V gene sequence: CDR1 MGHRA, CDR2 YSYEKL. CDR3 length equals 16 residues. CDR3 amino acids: CASSQKGQGDTDTQYF.

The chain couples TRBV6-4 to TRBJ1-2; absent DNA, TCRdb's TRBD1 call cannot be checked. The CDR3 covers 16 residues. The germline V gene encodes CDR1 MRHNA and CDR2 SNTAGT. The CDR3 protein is CASSDSYRAQNYGYTF.

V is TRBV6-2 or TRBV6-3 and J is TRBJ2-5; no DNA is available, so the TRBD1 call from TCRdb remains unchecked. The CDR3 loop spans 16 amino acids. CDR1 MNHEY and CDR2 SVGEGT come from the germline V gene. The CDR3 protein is CASRDTGKRHQETQYF.

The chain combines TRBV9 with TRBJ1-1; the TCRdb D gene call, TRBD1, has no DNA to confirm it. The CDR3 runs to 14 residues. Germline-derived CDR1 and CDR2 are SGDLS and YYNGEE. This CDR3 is CASSVEGPGSEAFF. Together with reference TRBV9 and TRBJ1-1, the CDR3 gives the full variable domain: DSGVTQTPKHLITATGQRVTLRCSPRSGDLSVYWYQQSLDQGLQFLIQYYNGEERAKGNILERFSAQQFPDLHSELNLSSLELGDSALYFCASSVEGPGSEAFFGQGTRLTVV.

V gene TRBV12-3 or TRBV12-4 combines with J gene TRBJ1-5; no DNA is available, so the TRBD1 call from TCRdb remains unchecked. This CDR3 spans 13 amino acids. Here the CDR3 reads CASTRDNNQPQHF.

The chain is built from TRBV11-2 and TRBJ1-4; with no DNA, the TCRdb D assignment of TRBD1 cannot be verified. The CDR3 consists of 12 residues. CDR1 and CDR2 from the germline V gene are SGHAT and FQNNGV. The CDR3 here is CASSSSPRELFF.

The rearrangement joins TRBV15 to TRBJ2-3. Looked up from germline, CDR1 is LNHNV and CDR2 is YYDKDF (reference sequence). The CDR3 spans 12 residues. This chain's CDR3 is CATSGYTDTQYF.

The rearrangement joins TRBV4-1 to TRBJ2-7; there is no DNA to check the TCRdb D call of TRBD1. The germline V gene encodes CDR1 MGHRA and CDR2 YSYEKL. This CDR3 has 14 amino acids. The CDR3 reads CASSQVAGPGEQYF.

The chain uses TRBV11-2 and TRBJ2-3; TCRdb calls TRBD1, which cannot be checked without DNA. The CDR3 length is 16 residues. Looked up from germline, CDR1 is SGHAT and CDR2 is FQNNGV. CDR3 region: CASSLAGQGTTDTQYF.